This T cell receptor (beta chain) was captured by sequencing in a study of blood T cell repertoires in COVID-19. The table lists this clone with a few counts. Assay: immunoSEQ multiplex PCR; the TCRdb copy retains only in-frame clones and omits some. This repertoire shows fewer than 35,000 clones, 87% found once; its top ten account for roughly 14%. Specimen: peripheral blood. The sequence came from a human donor in a cohort sampled during active COVID-19. The donor label of this sample is uncertain.

CDR3 nucleotides: TGCGCCAGCAGCACCAGGGGACCGGTGTTTGGTGAAGCTTTCTTT. The encoded protein is CASSTRGPVFGEAFF. V gene TRBV5-1 combines with J gene TRBJ1-1; D possibly corresponds to TRBD1 (6 bases). Germline V CDR1 and CDR2: SGHRS, YFSETQ. The CDR3 covers 15 residues. V was cut by 4 bases and J by 7 bases, with 20 bases left in between.